These 14 T cell receptor beta chains were all obtained from the same sample, sequenced in a study of OX40 agonist ivuxolimab in advanced cancers. Generated by immunoSEQ multiplex PCR, the TCRdb table keeps only in-frame clones and is missing some. The sample yields fewer than 40,000 clones, about four fifths seen once. Sequenced material: CD4+ or CD8+ T cells sorted from blood, taken in a trial of the OX40 agonist ivuxolimab. The receptors come from an adult with an advanced solid tumor such as melanoma, head and neck, liver or kidney cancer.

The rearrangement joins TRBV6-1 to TRBJ1-4, with D possibly being TRBD1 (5 bases). The V and J ends lost 6 bases and 4 bases respectively, with 15 bases between them. This CDR3 spans 15 amino acids. Looked up from germline, CDR1 is MNHNS and CDR2 is SASEGT. CDR3 DNA: TGTGCCAGCAGGGGACTCTACGGGGATAATGAAAAACTGTTTTTT. It is translated as CASRGLYGDNEKLFF.

The V call is TRBV9, the J call TRBJ2-1; 14 nucleotides match TRBD2. Trimming at V came to 3 bases and at J to 8 bases, leaving 4 bases not matched to a gene. This CDR3 is 15 amino acids long. The V gene's germline CDR1 is SGDLS and CDR2 YYNGEE. DNA for the CDR3: TGTGCCAGCAGCGCAGGACTAGCGGGAGGAGATGAGCAGTTCTTC. Encoded protein: CASSAGLAGGDEQFF.

This chain joins TRBV5-1 and TRBJ2-5; the match to TRBD2 covers 10 bases. The trim removed 4 bases at V and 2 bases at J, leaving 11 bases unmatched. Germline V gene lookup returns CDR1 SGHRS and CDR2 YFSETQ. The CDR3 has 17 residues. The CDR3 DNA follows: TGCGCCAGCAGCAGAGCGGGAGGGCCCCCGGGGCAAGAGACCCAGTACTTC. Its translation is CASSRAGGPPGQETQYF.

This clone has only a few counts. The chain is built from TRBV7-3 and TRBJ2-1, with 7 bases identical to TRBD2. The CDR3 has 15 amino acids. The ends lost 5 bases at V and 1 base at J; junction bases unmatched: 5. Germline values: CDR1 SGHTA, CDR2 FQGTGA. For the CDR3, the DNA is TGTGCCAGCAGCCCCTACGGGAGGTCCTACAATGAGCAGTTCTTC. It encodes CASSPYGRSYNEQFF.

This sequence joins TRBV21-1 and TRBJ2-1; the D call TRBD2 from the table was never checked on the DNA. TRBV21-1 is a pseudogene locus. This CDR3 is built from 12 residues. The CDR3 loop is CASSRTSGEQFF. The CDR3 nucleotides read TGTGCCAGCAGCAGGACTAGCGGTGAGCAGTTCTTC.

The V and J genes are TRBV11-3 and TRBJ1-1, with D perhaps matching TRBD1 (5 bases). This CDR3 has 14 amino acids. V was shortened by 4 bases and J by 5 bases, with 14 bases between the two germline ends. Looked up from germline, CDR1 is SGHNT and CDR2 is YENEEA. The chain's CDR3 is CASSSAPRVTEAFF. CDR3 nucleotides: TGTGCCAGCAGCTCAGCCCCCAGGGTAACTGAAGCTTTCTTT.

The chain carries TRBV28 and TRBJ1-1; 10 bases fit TRBD1. Germline values: CDR1 MDHEN, CDR2 SYDVKM. V dropped 5 bases and J dropped 3; count of bases not matched to a gene: 6. This CDR3 has 15 amino acids. Here the CDR3 reads CASSMLTGGHTEAFF. The DNA of the CDR3 is TGTGCCAGCAGTATGTTGACAGGGGGCCACACTGAAGCTTTCTTT.

Here the CDR3 DNA reads TGTGCCAGTAGGAGGGGAGAGTTCAACACCGGGGAGCTGTTTTTT. This gives the protein CASRRGEFNTGELFF. The rearrangement links TRBV19 to TRBJ2-2, with D perhaps TRBD1 or TRBD2 (5 bases each). Trimming removed 6 bases at V and 2 bases at J, with 13 bases between. Germline CDR1 LNHDA, CDR2 SQIVND (reference sequence). The length of the CDR3 is 15 residues.

The chain combines TRBV6-5 with TRBJ1-1, with 8 positions matching TRBD1. In germline, CDR1 is MNHEY, CDR2 SVGAGI. This CDR3 has 14 amino acids. V lost 6 bases and J lost 10; bases outside the gene matches: 13. This chain's CDR3 is CASRPDRATSGAFF. CDR3 DNA: TGTGCCAGCAGACCGGACAGGGCCACTAGTGGAGCTTTCTTT.

The V and J genes are TRBV7-2 and TRBJ1-2; 7 bases map to TRBD1. The CDR3 length is 14 residues. Losses at the gene ends were 5 bases for V and 8 bases for J; bases not matched to a gene: 11. CDR1 and CDR2 from the germline V gene are SGHTA and FQGNSA. The CDR3 region has the DNA TGTGCCAGCAGCCCGGGGGAGGGGGCTCGCGGCTACACCTTC. Amino acids: CASSPGEGARGYTF.

The chain has TRBV30 and TRBJ2-7; tentatively, D is TRBD1 or TRBD2 (5 bases each). V was clipped by 2 bases and J by 3 bases, with 17 bases between them. Germline-derived CDR1 and CDR2 are GTSNPN and SVGIG (reference sequence). There are 15 residues in the CDR3. CDR3 sequence reads: CAWSRPGTRDYEQYF. The CDR3 DNA sequence: TGTGCCTGGAGTCGTCCCGGGACCAGAGACTACGAGCAGTACTTC.

This clone has only a few counts. This chain joins TRBV19 and TRBJ2-3, with D perhaps matching TRBD2 (6 bases). The V end was cut by 7 bases, the J end by 0 bases, with 11 bases between. Germline values: CDR1 LNHDA, CDR2 SQIVND (reference sequence). The CDR3 has 14 residues. The chain's CDR3 is CASKEGGSTDTQYF. CDR3 sequence (DNA): TGTGCCAGTAAAGAGGGAGGAAGCACAGATACGCAGTATTTT. Full variable domain (missing parts from reference TRBV19 and TRBJ2-3): DGGITQSPKYLFRKEGQNVTLSCEQNLNHDAMYWYRQDPGQGLRLIYYSQIVNDFQKGDIAEGYSVSREKKESFPLTVTSAQKNPTAFYLCASKEGGSTDTQYFGPGTRLTVL.

This clone has only one observation. The V gene is TRBV7-6, the J gene TRBJ2-5, with 7 bases matching TRBD2. Per the germline V gene, CDR1 is SGHVS and CDR2 is FNYEAQ. This CDR3 has 15 residues. J gave up 4 bases and V 5 bases, and 10 bases lay outside the gene matches. CDR3 nucleotide sequence: TGTGCCAGCAGCGGCCGCGGCGGGGGTCTAGAGACCCAGTACTTC. Translating gives CASSGRGGGLETQYF.

This clone has only a few counts. The chain links TRBV7-7 to TRBJ2-3; D may be TRBD1 (6 bases). This CDR3 spans 13 amino acids. CDR1 and CDR2 (germline): SSHAT, FNYEAQ (reference sequence). V shed 5 bases and J shed 9 bases, with 15 bases lying between them. The CDR3 sequence is CASSTTQGGTQYF. CDR3 nucleotides: TGTGCCAGCAGCACTACACAAGGGGGAACGCAGTATTTT. Looking up the rest from reference TRBV7-7 and TRBJ2-3 gives the full variable domain: GAGVSQSPRYKVTKRGQDVTLRCDPISSHATLYWYQQALGQGPEFLTYFNYEAQPDKSGLPSDRFSAERPEGSISTLTIQRTEQRDSAMYRCASSTTQGGTQYFGPGTRLTVL.